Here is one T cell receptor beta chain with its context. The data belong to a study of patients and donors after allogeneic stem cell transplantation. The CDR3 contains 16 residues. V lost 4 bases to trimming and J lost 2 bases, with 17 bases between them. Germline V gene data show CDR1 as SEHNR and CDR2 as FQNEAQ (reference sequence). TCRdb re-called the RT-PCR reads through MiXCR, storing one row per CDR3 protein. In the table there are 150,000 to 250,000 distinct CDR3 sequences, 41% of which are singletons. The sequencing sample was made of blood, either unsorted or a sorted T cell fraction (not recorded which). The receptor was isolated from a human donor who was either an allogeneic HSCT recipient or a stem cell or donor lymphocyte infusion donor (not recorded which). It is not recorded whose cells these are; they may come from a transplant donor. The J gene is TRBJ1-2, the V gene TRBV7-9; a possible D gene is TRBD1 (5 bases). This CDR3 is CASSSGGVQGNYGYTF. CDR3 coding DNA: TGTGCCAGCAGCTCCGGGGGAGTCCAGGGAAACTATGGCTACACCTTC.